This is a list of T cell receptor beta chains from one sample in a study of tumor and adjacent non-tumor tissue in lung cancer. TCRdb recomputed calls from the multiplex PCR reads with MiXCR, one row per CDR3 protein. The sample holds around 210,000 distinct CDR3 sequences; 71% are singletons and the top ten take 25%. Sample: lung tumor tissue. The source of these receptors is a man aged 55 to 70 with non-small cell lung cancer. Both conserved end residues are part of each CDR3. Each record gives: CDR3 length, J gene, V gene, clone size, D gene, CDR3 protein, CDR3 DNA. The D gene is left open where the match is weak. Clone size appears in some rows only: once, few, many, or a class for an expanded clone.

14,TRBJ2-1,TRBV10-3,.,TRBD2,CAIRSGTRNNEQFF,TGTGCCATCAGATCCGGGACTAGAAACAATGAGCAGTTCTTC
12,TRBJ1-2,TRBV20-1,.,.,CSASWASYGYTF,TGCAGTGCTAGCTGGGCCTCGTATGGCTACACCTTC
15,TRBJ2-1,TRBV12-3/TRBV12-4,.,TRBD2,CGSSLGLAGHNEQFF,TGTGGCAGCAGTTTAGGACTAGCGGGACACAATGAGCAATTCTTC
13,TRBJ2-7,TRBV20-1,.,.,CSATPGQTYEQYF,TGCAGTGCTACACCCGGACAGACCTACGAGCAGTACTTC
16,TRBJ2-3,TRBV7-8,once,TRBD2,CASSLGTSAYTDTQYF,TGTGCCAGCAGCCTCGGGACTAGCGCCTACACAGATACACAGTATTTT
13,TRBJ2-1,TRBV5-4,many,.,CASSLVGLPIWFF,TGTGCCAGCAGCTTGGTGGGACTGCCTATTTGGTTCTTC
13,TRBJ1-1,TRBV29-1,many,.,CSDGGGGPHEAFF,TGCAGCGACGGGGGAGGGGGGCCTCATGAAGCTTTCTTT
16,TRBJ2-5,TRBV11-2,.,.,CASNSTMGGPNETQNF,TGTGCCAGCAACTCCACAATGGGGGGGCCAAATGAGACCCAGAACTTC
13,TRBJ2-3,TRBV10-1,many,.,CASSTGDPDTQYF,TGCGCCAGCAGTACGGGGGATCCAGATACGCAGTATTTT
21,TRBJ2-5,TRBV29-1,once,TRBD2,CSVQRWNFGTSGTEGIETQYF,TGCAGCGTACAAAGGTGGAATTTCGGGACTAGCGGGACTGAGGGGATAGAGACTCAGTACTTC
14,TRBJ2-1,TRBV20-1,.,.,CSAPPIGSYNEQFF,TGCAGTGCTCCCCCTATCGGGAGCTACAATGAGCAGTTCTTC
15,TRBJ2-7,TRBV6-5,many,.,CASSYPSDYSYEQYF,TGTGCCAGCAGTTACCCTTCGGACTACTCCTACGAGCAGTACTTC
12,TRBJ2-3,TRBV11-2,.,TRBD2,CASPGGADTQYF,TGTGCCAGCCCCGGGGGGGCAGATACGCAGTATTTT
13,TRBJ1-6,TRBV20-1,.,.,CSAGRGGHSSLHF,TGCAGTGCTGGCCGCGGGGGCCACTCCTCCCTCCACTTT
14,TRBJ1-5,TRBV29-1,.,.,CSVSDMEGRQPQHF,TGCAGCGTCTCCGACATGGAGGGGCGGCAGCCTCAGCATTTT
16,TRBJ2-2,TRBV11-2,.,TRBD1,CASSIILGQGTGELFF,TGTGCCAGCAGCATAATTTTGGGACAGGGGACCGGGGAGCTGTTTTTT
14,TRBJ1-1,TRBV12-3/TRBV12-4,.,.,CAGSYDGENTEAFF,TGCGCCGGCAGTTACGATGGGGAGAACACTGAAGCTTTCTTT
15,TRBJ1-5,TRBV4-1,.,.,CASSQDSIKNEPQHF,TGCGCCAGCAGCCAAGATTCCATAAAGAATGAGCCCCAGCATTTT
16,TRBJ1-2,TRBV12-5,.,.,CTSGPTEGRLYYGYTF,TGTACTAGTGGCCCGACAGAGGGAAGATTATACTATGGCTACACCTTC
15,TRBJ2-3,TRBV11-2,.,TRBD2,CASTLQRGSTDMQYF,TGTGCCAGCACATTACAGCGGGGGAGCACAGATATGCAGTATTTT
14,TRBJ2-5,TRBV4-2,.,.,CASSQDPERGTQYF,TGTGCCAGCAGCCAGGATCCTGAGAGGGGGACCCAGTACTTC
16,TRBJ2-3,TRBV11-2,once,.,CASSIFQGSSTDTLYF,TGTGCCAGCAGCATTTTTCAGGGCTCTAGCACAGATACGCTGTATTTT
14,TRBJ2-2,TRBV5-1,.,.,CASSVGRFTGELFF,TGCGCCAGCAGCGTCGGACGGTTCACTGGGGAGCTGTTTTTT
19,TRBJ1-5,TRBV6-5,many,.,CASITSAGSINGSNQPQHF,TGTGCCAGCATCACCAGCGCAGGGTCGATTAATGGCAGCAATCAGCCCCAGCATTTT
14,TRBJ2-2,TRBV10-2,few,.,CATKVDANTGGLFF,TGCGCCACCAAGGTCGACGCGAACACCGGGGGGCTGTTTTTT
13,TRBJ1-1,TRBV5-5,once,TRBD1,CDSSLTGKTEAFF,TGTGACAGCAGCTTGACAGGGAAGACTGAAGCTTTCTTT
14,TRBJ1-2,TRBV6-1,.,TRBD1,CASSGQGDTYGYSF,TGTGCCAGCTCTGGACAGGGGGACACCTATGGCTACTCCTTC
13,TRBJ1-1,TRBV12-3/TRBV12-4,.,.,CASSLPWLTEALF,TGTGCCAGCAGTCTCCCATGGTTGACTGAAGCTTTGTTT
13,TRBJ2-1,TRBV11-2,.,.,CASTSAFYNDQFF,TGTGCCAGTACCTCTGCATTTTACAATGACCAGTTCTTC
15,TRBJ2-3,TRBV12-3/TRBV12-4,.,.,CASSLGRGSTDAQYF,TGTGCCAGCAGCCTTGGACGGGGGTCGACAGACGCGCAGTATTTT
19,TRBJ2-3,TRBV11-2,.,.,CASSFVGGRGGNQTDTQYF,TGTGCCAGCAGCTTTGTGGGGGGGCGCGGGGGCAATCAGACAGATACGCAATATTTT
14,TRBJ2-3,TRBV9,once,.,CASSVDSRADTQYF,TGTGCCAGCAGCGTAGATAGCCGGGCAGATACGCAGTATTTT
15,TRBJ2-7,TRBV6-1,.,TRBD1,CAPYDPGTGFHEQYF,TGTGCCCCCTACGACCCCGGGACAGGTTTCCACGAGCAGTACTTC
17,TRBJ2-2,TRBV4-3,few,TRBD2,CASSHITSDPNTGELFF,TGCGCCAGCAGCCATATCACTAGCGATCCGAACACCGGGGAGCTGTTTTTT
17,TRBJ1-4,TRBV28,.,.,CASSLLGSWTSSEKLFF,TGTGCCAGCAGTTTATTAGGTTCGTGGACGTCTAGTGAAAAACTGTTTTTT
16,TRBJ2-3,TRBV4-2,many,.,CASRVSGEARTDTQYF,TGTGCCAGCAGAGTATCCGGGGAAGCTCGGACAGATACGCAGTATTTT
17,TRBJ2-6,TRBV6-5,.,.,CASAANPYRPGANVLTF,TGTGCCAGCGCCGCGAATCCCTATAGACCTGGGGCCAACGTCCTGACTTTC